The TCR beta chain under discussion was sequenced for a study of blood T cell repertoires in COVID-19. About the research overall: Donors in the United States, Italy and Spain gave samples during acute or convalescent COVID-19. The analysed material was cDNA or gDNA that came from T cells, B-cell-depleted T cells, or PBMCs.

Germline V gene data show CDR1 as ENHRY and CDR2 as SYGVKD. The V gene lost 4 bases and the J gene lost 1 base, with 18 bases spanning the gap. The CDR3 is made up of 17 amino acids. TCRdb's table, derived via immunoSEQ multiplex PCR, lists solely in-frame clones and lacks some. This table has around 120,000 clones, 79% appearing once. Material: peripheral blood. The clonotype comes from a woman older than 75 with acute or convalescent COVID-19. V and J are TRBV10-3 and TRBJ2-3; D perhaps matches TRBD2 (6 bases). The CDR3 DNA reads TGTGCCATCAGTGGAGTCAGGAGGGATCTTCGCACAGATACGCAGTATTTT. Protein: CAISGVRRDLRTDTQYF.